This T cell receptor (beta chain) was obtained from a study of cytotoxic CD8 clonotypes in ibrutinib-treated CLL. Whole-study context: Results showed around 24 partial and 2 complete responses; following median roughly 68 months, approximately 14 remained remitted, about twelve advanced. The study's findings and limits: Clonality, elevated at ibrutinib response, dropped back toward baseline at progression. Baseline clonality exceeded age-matched healthy donors and tracked circulating CD8+ T-cell counts.

Profiled with immunoSEQ multiplex PCR; TCRdb holds only in-frame clones, not every one. The repertoire includes about 130,000 clones, approximately 81% of them detected once, and around 13% sits in the top ten. The CDR3 runs 15 residues. V was pared by 3 bases and J by 4 bases, with 13 bases between. Per the germline V gene, CDR1 is SGHTA and CDR2 is FQGNSA. As concerns this clone: The target antigen is unknown.

The sample here was PBMCs, taken after 12 months of ibrutinib treatment. This sequence joins TRBV7-2 and TRBJ2-1, with D possibly being TRBD2 (6 bases). The receptor was isolated from a human donor with chronic lymphocytic leukemia. In DNA, the CDR3 is TGTGCCAGCAGCTTTTACGGGGGATCGTACAATGAGCAGTTCTTC. Residues: CASSFYGGSYNEQFF. The variable domain in full, completed from reference TRBV7-2 and TRBJ2-1, reads GAGVSQSPSNKVTEKGKDVELRCDPISGHTALYWYRQSLGQGLEFLIYFQGNSAPDKSGLPSDRFSAERTGGSVSTLTIQRTQQEDSAVYLCASSFYGGSYNEQFFGPGTRLTVL.